What follows is one T cell receptor beta chain and its context. Libraries were prepared by immunoSEQ multiplex PCR; TCRdb keeps only in-frame clonotypes and omits some of them. Of about 170,000 clones in the sample, about nine tenths were seen once. CDR3 length: 14 amino acids. CDR1 and CDR2 from the germline V gene are WNHNN and SYGVQD (reference sequence). The V end was cut by 0 bases, the J end by 4 bases, with 10 bases between. This record comes from a study of control samples from healthy donors and cancer patients. This chain links TRBV10-1 with TRBJ2-7, with D perhaps TRBD1 or TRBD2 (6 bases each). Sequences were obtained from blood. The sequence was collected from a woman aged 25 to 39 in good health. CDR3 in DNA: TGCGCCAGCAGTGAGTCGGGGGGCTTATACGAGCAGTACTTC. It encodes CASSESGGLYEQYF.